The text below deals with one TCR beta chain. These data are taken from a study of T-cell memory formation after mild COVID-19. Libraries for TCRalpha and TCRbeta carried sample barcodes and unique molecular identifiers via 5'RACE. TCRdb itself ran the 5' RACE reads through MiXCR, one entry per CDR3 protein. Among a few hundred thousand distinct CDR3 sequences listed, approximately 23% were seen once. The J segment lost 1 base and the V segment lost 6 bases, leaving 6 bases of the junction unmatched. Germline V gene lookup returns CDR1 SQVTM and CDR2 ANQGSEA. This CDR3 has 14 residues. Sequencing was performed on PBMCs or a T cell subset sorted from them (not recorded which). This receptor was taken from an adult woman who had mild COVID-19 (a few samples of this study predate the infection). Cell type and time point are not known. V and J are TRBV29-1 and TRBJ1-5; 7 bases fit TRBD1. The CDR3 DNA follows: TGCAGCGTGATCGAACAGGGGAGCAATCAGCCCCAGCATTTT. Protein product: CSVIEQGSNQPQHF.